The sequence of this TCR beta chain was determined in a study of control samples from healthy donors and cancer patients. Using immunoSEQ multiplex PCR, the repertoire was profiled, and TCRdb retains in-frame clones only, with some absent. This table holds approximately 180,000 clones, about 90% found once. This CDR3 contains 14 residues. The V end lost 3 bases, the J end lost 6 bases, and 13 bases lay between the germline ends. CDR1 and CDR2 from the germline V gene are SGDLS and YYNGEE. The TCR was taken from a woman aged 40 to 50 in good health. The sample taken for sequencing was blood. This chain uses TRBV9 with TRBJ2-1; D tentatively reads TRBD1 or TRBD2 (6 bases each). CDR3 sequence reads: CASSATGASNEQFF. Here the CDR3 DNA reads TGTGCCAGCAGCGCCACGGGGGCGAGCAATGAGCAGTTCTTC.